This entry lists 20 T cell receptor beta chains sequenced from one sample in a study of blood T cell repertoires in COVID-19. The method was immunoSEQ multiplex PCR; TCRdb's version includes in-frame clones alone and lacks a portion of them. This sample has hundreds of thousands of clones, with approximately 80% found just once. Sequencing was performed on PBMCs or T cells enriched from blood (not recorded which). The receptor set was obtained from a man aged 35-49 years who had been exposed to COVID-19.

This clone came up many times. The chain has TRBV27 and TRBJ2-7; D is undetermined. Germline V CDR1 and CDR2: MNHEY, SMNVEV (reference sequence). The V gene lost 5 bases and the J gene lost 1 base, with 15 bases spanning the gap. There are 15 residues in the CDR3. The CDR3 nucleotides read TGTGCCAGCAGTCACGGTGGAGAAGTTTCCTACGAGCAGTACTTC. Translation: CASSHGGEVSYEQYF.

In its sample, this clone was seen once. The chain links TRBV24-1 to TRBJ1-5, with 9 bases that match TRBD1. The CDR3 has 14 amino acids. The germline gives CDR1 KGHDR, CDR2 SFDVKD. J lost 6 bases, V lost 9 bases, and 8 bases had no gene match. The CDR3 coding sequence is TGTGCCACCGGCGGACAGGGGATAGGTCAGCCCCAGCATTTT. It codes for CATGGQGIGQPQHF.

This chain joins TRBV30 and TRBJ1-5; no clear D. CDR1 and CDR2 from the germline V gene are GTSNPN and SVGIG (reference sequence). This CDR3 contains 14 residues. Trimming stripped 0 bases from V and 4 bases from J, with 10 bases between. CDR3 sequence: CAWSVGRANQPQHF. In DNA form, the CDR3 reads TGTGCCTGGAGTGTAGGGCGGGCGAATCAGCCCCAGCATTTT.

This clone was picked up one time. The chain uses TRBV27 and TRBJ2-1; 9 bases are shared with TRBD1. Germline V gene data show CDR1 as MNHEY and CDR2 as SMNVEV (reference sequence). Losses at the gene ends were 3 bases for V and 14 bases for J; bases not matched to a gene: 5. The CDR3 sequence is 12 residues long. The CDR3 protein is CASSLVGQGEFF. The CDR3 coding sequence is TGTGCCAGCAGTTTGGTGGGACAGGGTGAGTTCTTC.

The chain links TRBV13 to TRBJ2-1; 11 nucleotides match TRBD2. J was trimmed by 4 bases and V by 7 bases; bases with no gene match: 6. Germline V gives CDR1 PRHDT, CDR2 FYEKMQ (reference sequence). This CDR3 spans 15 amino acids. The CDR3 region is CASNILAGGYNEQFF. The CDR3 nucleotides read TGTGCCAGCAACATTCTAGCGGGGGGTTACAATGAGCAGTTCTTC.

The chain is built from TRBV2 and TRBJ1-3; D is uncertain. V gave up 7 bases and J gave up 1 base, with 11 bases separating them. Germline CDR1 SNHLY, CDR2 FYNNEI. This CDR3 spans 14 amino acids. CDR3 residues: CASTGSTSGNTIYF. CDR3 nucleotide sequence: TGTGCCAGCACGGGGAGTACTTCTGGAAACACCATATATTTT. Combining the CDR3 with reference TRBV2 and TRBJ1-3 gives the whole variable domain EPEVTQTPSHQVTQMGQEVILRCVPISNHLYFYWYRQILGQKVEFLVSFYNNEISEKSEIFDDQFSVERPDGSNFTLKIRSTKLEDSAMYFCASTGSTSGNTIYFGEGSWLTVV.

The chain couples TRBV6-1 to TRBJ2-1, with 14 bases lining up with TRBD2. Unmatched junction bases numbered 26, after V lost 2 bases and J lost 8 bases. Germline V gene lookup returns CDR1 MNHNS and CDR2 SASEGT. The CDR3 runs to 23 residues. CDR3 DNA sequence: TGTGCCAGCAGTGAACGTTTGTCCTTTGGGACGACTAGCGGGAGGGCCTCCCTCCATGAGCAGTTCTTC. It yields the protein CASSERLSFGTTSGRASLHEQFF.

V is TRBV27 and J is TRBJ2-7, with TRBD2 identical over 10 bases. Trimming took 10 bases from V and 5 from J; bases not matched to a gene: 5. The CDR3 covers 12 residues. Germline CDR1 MNHEY, CDR2 SMNVEV (reference sequence). CDR3 protein: CAKGLATDEQYF. CDR3 in DNA: TGTGCCAAGGGACTAGCGACAGACGAGCAGTACTTC.

This clone was seen only once. The rearrangement joins TRBV9 to TRBJ1-1; a possible D gene is TRBD1 (5 bases). The ends were cut back, 2 bases at V and 6 bases at J, with 14 bases in the middle. The CDR3 extends over 14 amino acids. Germline V lookup: CDR1 SGDLS, CDR2 YYNGEE. CDR3 residues: CASSVVMGGSEAFF. The CDR3 coding sequence is TGTGCCAGCAGCGTCGTGATGGGGGGATCTGAAGCTTTCTTT.

The chain is built from TRBV7-6 and TRBJ1-4; D not resolved. Germline V gives CDR1 SGHVS, CDR2 FNYEAQ. The CDR3 contains 13 residues. CDR3 residues: CASGGVQNEKLFF. CDR3 sequence (DNA): TGTGCAAGCGGTGGTGTACAGAATGAAAAACTGTTTTTT.

This sequence joins TRBV24-1 and TRBJ2-5; 7 bases map to TRBD1. The CDR3 is 15 residues long. Germline V lookup: CDR1 KGHDR, CDR2 SFDVKD. Germline trimming cut 4 bases from V and 5 bases from J; bases unmatched to any gene: 9. CDR3 coding DNA: TGTGCCACCAGTGAGGCAGGGGGTCCCCCGGAGACCCAGTACTTC. This translates into CATSEAGGPPETQYF.

Turning to this clone: The sample has other DNA sequences that encode this CDR3 too. This chain connects TRBV7-9 to TRBJ2-3; a weak D match, TRBD2 (6 bases). The CDR3 is 13 residues long. CDR1 SEHNR and CDR2 FQNEAQ come from the germline V gene (reference sequence). V lost 5 bases, J lost 1 base, and 7 bases lay in between. The CDR3 protein is CASSPSGTDTQYF. The CDR3 bases are TGTGCCAGCAGCCCTAGCGGCACAGATACGCAGTATTTT.

The rearrangement links TRBV5-1 to TRBJ2-7; 9 bases line up with TRBD1. Trimming at V came to 5 bases and at J to 0 bases, leaving 6 bases not matched to a gene. Germline-derived CDR1 and CDR2 are SGHRS and YFSETQ. This CDR3 is 15 amino acids long. Written as DNA, the CDR3 is TGCGCCAGCAGGGGACAGGGTCTAAGCTCCTACGAGCAGTACTTC. This translates into CASRGQGLSSYEQYF.

V usage is TRBV5-1 and J usage is TRBJ2-7, with TRBD1 matching over 7 bases. There are 14 residues in the CDR3. Germline CDR1 SGHRS, CDR2 YFSETQ. The V and J ends lost 2 bases and 3 bases, in that order; junction bases with no gene match: 5. CDR3 sequence reads: CASSLDGTDYEQYF. CDR3 nucleotide sequence: TGCGCCAGCAGCTTAGATGGGACAGACTACGAGCAGTACTTC. Full variable domain (rest looked up from reference TRBV5-1 and TRBJ2-7): KAGVTQTPRYLIKTRGQQVTLSCSPISGHRSVSWYQQTPGQGLQFLFEYFSETQRNKGNFPGRFSGRQFSNSRSEMNVSTLELGDSALYLCASSLDGTDYEQYFGPGTRLTVT.

This clone was counted a single time. This chain links TRBV5-4 with TRBJ1-4; TRBD1 might be the D (5 bases). Trimming took off 0 bases at V and 5 bases at J, with 8 bases between the two ends. The CDR3 spans 14 residues. Germline CDR1 is SGHNT and CDR2 is YYREEE (reference sequence). The CDR3 coding sequence is TGTGCCAGCAGCTTGGATCAGGGAAATGAAAAACTGTTTTTT. Translating gives CASSLDQGNEKLFF.

The chain combines TRBV12-3 or TRBV12-4 with TRBJ1-6; no clear D. The CDR3 loop spans 13 amino acids. V lost 8 bases, J lost 8 bases, and 13 bases lay in between. Here the CDR3 DNA reads TGTGCCAGCTCATTCACGCGAGATTCACCCCTCCACTTT. It yields the protein CASSFTRDSPLHF.

V usage is TRBV19 and J usage is TRBJ1-2; TRBD1 aligns across 7 bases. CDR3 length equals 13 residues. Trimming took 5 bases from V and 4 from J; bases not matched to a gene: 4. Germline V gene data show CDR1 as LNHDA and CDR2 as SQIVND (reference sequence). The CDR3 nucleotides are TGTGCCAGTAGTGCGGACAGGAGCTATGGCTACACCTTC. Its protein product is CASSADRSYGYTF.

This clone was detected once. The rearrangement links TRBV25-1 to TRBJ1-3; 7 nucleotides align to TRBD1. Germline CDR1 is MGHDK and CDR2 is SYGVNS. The J segment lost 0 bases and the V segment lost 6 bases, leaving 5 bases of the junction unmatched. The CDR3 has 15 residues. The CDR3, as DNA: TGTGCCAGCAGGGAGACAGGGACCTCTGGAAACACCATATATTTT. Its protein is CASRETGTSGNTIYF.

Regarding this clone: The germline gene is not matched at one end of the junction; a read error may be the cause. J is TRBJ2-7 and V is TRBV19, with 8 bases aligning to TRBD2. The CDR3 spans 14 residues. Germline CDR1 reads LNHDA; CDR2 reads SQIVND (reference sequence). The DNA for the CDR3 is TGTGCCAGTAGCCTCCCGGGGACTAGGGAGGCTCAAGATTTC. Its protein is CASSLPGTREAQDF.

The chain links TRBV7-3 to TRBJ2-7, with TRBD1 matching over 7 bases. CDR3 size: 15 residues. V was pared by 2 bases and J by 3 bases, with 7 bases of the junction left unmatched. The V gene's germline CDR1 is SGHTA and CDR2 FQGTGA. The DNA for the CDR3 is TGTGCCAGCAGCTTATGGCAGGGGGTGTACTACGAGCAGTACTTC. This translates into CASSLWQGVYYEQYF.